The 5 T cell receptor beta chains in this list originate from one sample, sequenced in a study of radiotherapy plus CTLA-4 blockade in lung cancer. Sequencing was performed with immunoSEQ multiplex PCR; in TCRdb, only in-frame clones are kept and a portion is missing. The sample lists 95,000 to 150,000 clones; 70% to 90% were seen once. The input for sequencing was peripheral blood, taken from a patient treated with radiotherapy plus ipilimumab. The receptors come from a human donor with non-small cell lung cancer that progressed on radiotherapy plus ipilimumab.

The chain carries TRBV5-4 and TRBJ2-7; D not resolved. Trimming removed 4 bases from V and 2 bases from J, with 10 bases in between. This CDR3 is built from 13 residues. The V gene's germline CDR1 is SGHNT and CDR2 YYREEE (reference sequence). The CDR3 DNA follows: TGTGCCAGCAGCACAGCTGGAACCTACGAGCAGTACTTC. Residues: CASSTAGTYEQYF.

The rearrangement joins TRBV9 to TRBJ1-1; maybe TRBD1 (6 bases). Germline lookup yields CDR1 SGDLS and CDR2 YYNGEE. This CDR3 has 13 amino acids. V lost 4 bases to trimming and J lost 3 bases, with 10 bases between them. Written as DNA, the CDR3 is TGTGCCAGCAGCTCACACAGGGACACTGAAGCTTTCTTT. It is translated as CASSSHRDTEAFF.

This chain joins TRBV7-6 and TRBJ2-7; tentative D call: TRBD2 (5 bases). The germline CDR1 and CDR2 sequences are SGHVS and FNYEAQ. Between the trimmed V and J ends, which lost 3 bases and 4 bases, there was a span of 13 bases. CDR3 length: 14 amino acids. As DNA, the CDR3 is TGTGCCAGCAGCTTGGGTGGGAGTACGTACGAGCAGTACTTC. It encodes CASSLGGSTYEQYF.

The CDR3 DNA is TGTGCCAGCTCACCCTACACGATAAGGACAGTTTCTGGAAACACCATATATTTT. This translates into CASSPYTIRTVSGNTIYF. The rearrangement uses TRBV18 and TRBJ1-3; a possible D gene is TRBD1 (6 bases). The CDR3 has 18 residues. Looked up from germline, CDR1 is KGHSH and CDR2 is LQKENI. The ends were cut back, 3 bases at V and 1 base at J, with 19 bases in the middle.

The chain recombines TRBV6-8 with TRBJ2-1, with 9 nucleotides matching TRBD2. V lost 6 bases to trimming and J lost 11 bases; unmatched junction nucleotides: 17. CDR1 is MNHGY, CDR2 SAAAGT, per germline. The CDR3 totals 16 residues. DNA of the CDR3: TGTGCCAGCAGCCAAACATCTAGCGGGATCCGGCAGAAGCAGTTCTTC. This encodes CASSQTSSGIRQKQFF.